These 27 T cell receptor beta chains were all obtained from the same sample, sequenced in a study of beta chain features in type 1 diabetes. Overall study results and limits: A moderate, significant TCRB CDR3 shortening appeared in type 1 diabetes across four CD4+ subsets.

cDNA synthesis used the whole RNA isolate, giving expressed TCRB sequences. TCRdb keeps only in-frame clones here, not all; method: immunoSEQ multiplex PCR. In the table there are hundreds of thousands of clones, about 14% of which are singletons. No antigen is known for these receptors. The specimen was naive CD4+ T cells from blood. All receptors derive from a man aged 18 to 29 with type 1 diabetes.

This rearrangement joins TRBV21-1 to TRBJ2-1; TRBD1 reflects the table's D call only, with no check against the DNA. TRBV21-1 is marked as a pseudogene. The CDR3 is made up of 15 amino acids. The CDR3 DNA is TGTGCCAGCAGCTTGGGGGCAGGGAGTTTCCATGAGCAGTTCTTC. Its translation: CASSLGAGSFHEQFF.

The V call is TRBV5-6, the J call TRBJ2-1; D possibly corresponds to TRBD2 (5 bases). V was trimmed by 2 bases and J by 6 bases, leaving 15 bases between them. CDR1 and CDR2 (germline): SGHDT, YYEEEE. This CDR3 is built from 15 residues. CDR3 amino acids: CASSLRGSLVNEQFF. CDR3 coding DNA: TGTGCCAGCAGCTTACGAGGGAGTTTAGTCAATGAGCAGTTCTTC.

The chain joins TRBV9 to TRBJ1-1, with 8 bases matching TRBD1. Germline CDR1 SGDLS, CDR2 YYNGEE. V shed 3 bases and J 6 bases; nucleotides not matched to a gene: 13. The CDR3 loop spans 16 amino acids. The CDR3, as DNA: TGTGCCAGCAGCGCACCCCCAGACAGGGGAGCATCTGAAGCTTTCTTT. Translated, it gives CASSAPPDRGASEAFF. The variable domain in full, completed from reference TRBV9 and TRBJ1-1, reads DSGVTQTPKHLITATGQRVTLRCSPRSGDLSVYWYQQSLDQGLQFLIQYYNGEERAKGNILERFSAQQFPDLHSELNLSSLELGDSALYFCASSAPPDRGASEAFFGQGTRLTVV.

The chain employs TRBV2 and TRBJ2-6, with 9 bases aligning to TRBD1. Germline V CDR1 and CDR2: SNHLY, FYNNEI. V shed 2 bases and J 2 bases; nucleotides not matched to a gene: 10. The CDR3 runs to 19 residues. The CDR3 DNA is TGTGCCAGCAGTGAACCTTCCGGACAGGGGATGGCTGGGGCCAACGTCCTGACTTTC. It is translated as CASSEPSGQGMAGANVLTF. The full variable domain, in which reference TRBV2 and TRBJ2-6 provide the parts outside the CDR3, is EPEVTQTPSHQVTQMGQEVILRCVPISNHLYFYWYRQILGQKVEFLVSFYNNEISEKSEIFDDQFSVERPDGSNFTLKIRSTKLEDSAMYFCASSEPSGQGMAGANVLTFGAGSRLTVL.

This clone was seen a handful of times. V gene TRBV30 combines with J gene TRBJ2-7; D tentatively fits TRBD1 or TRBD2 (5 bases each). The CDR3 covers 11 residues. The V and J ends lost 4 bases and 11 bases respectively, with 15 bases between them. Germline-derived CDR1 and CDR2 are GTSNPN and SVGIG (reference sequence). CDR3 nucleotides: TGTGCCTGGACCTCCGGGGCCGCGGAGTACTTC. This codes for CAWTSGAAEYF. The full variable domain, with the rest looked up from reference TRBV30 and TRBJ2-7, is SQTIHQWPATLVQPVGSPLSLECTVEGTSNPNLYWYRQAAGRGLQLLFYSVGIGQISSEVPQNLSASRPQDRQFILSSKKLLLSDSGFYLCAWTSGAAEYFGPGTRLTVT.

This clone was recorded a few times. This sequence joins TRBV29-1 and TRBJ2-1; tentative D call: TRBD2 (6 bases). CDR3 length equals 13 residues. V was clipped by 8 bases and J by 1 base, with 12 bases between them. CDR1 is SQVTM, CDR2 ANQGSEA, per germline. Here the CDR3 DNA reads TGCAGCCTGGGTAGCGGATCCTACAATGAGCAGTTCTTC. Its translation is CSLGSGSYNEQFF.

A few counts support this clone. This sequence joins TRBV5-4 and TRBJ1-2; D may be TRBD1 (6 bases). This CDR3 region has 15 residues. The germline V and J ends were trimmed by 7 bases and 7 bases, with 23 bases remaining between them. Per the germline V gene, CDR1 is SGHNT and CDR2 is YYREEE (reference sequence). The CDR3 is CASYPGGASTSGYTF. The CDR3 DNA is TGTGCCAGCTACCCGGGGGGGGCCTCCACGAGTGGCTACACCTTC.

This clone was seen a handful of times. The chain carries TRBV30 and TRBJ2-6; TRBD1 might be the D (5 bases). This CDR3 contains 16 residues. CDR1 and CDR2 (germline): GTSNPN, SVGIG (reference sequence). The V end lost 5 bases, the J end lost 0 bases, and 14 bases lay between the germline ends. Here the CDR3 DNA reads TGTGCCTGGGAAGGCAGGGAAGGCTCTGGGGCCAACGTCCTGACTTTC. Encoded protein: CAWEGREGSGANVLTF.

The gene calls are TRBV4-1 and TRBJ2-1, with D perhaps matching TRBD2 (6 bases). The length of the CDR3 is 16 residues. CDR1 MGHRA and CDR2 YSYEKL come from the germline V gene. Trimming removed 1 base at V and 7 bases at J, with 17 bases between. The CDR3 region is CASSQVGRTPRNEQFF. The DNA for the CDR3 is TGCGCCAGCAGCCAAGTGGGGAGGACGCCGAGGAATGAGCAGTTCTTC.

The chain uses TRBV12-5 and TRBJ1-6; D is perhaps TRBD1 (6 bases). V was cut by 3 bases and J by 7 bases, with 7 bases left in between. CDR1 LGHNT and CDR2 FRNRAP come from the germline V gene. The CDR3 is 13 amino acids. CDR3 sequence: CASGFRGNSPLHF. CDR3 DNA sequence: TGTGCTAGTGGTTTCAGGGGAAATTCACCCCTCCACTTT.

V gene TRBV30 combines with J gene TRBJ2-2; perhaps TRBD2 as D (7 bases). The V end lost 3 bases, the J end lost 1 base, and 12 bases lay between the germline ends. Germline assignment: CDR1 GTSNPN and CDR2 SVGIG (reference sequence). The CDR3 is 15 amino acids. The CDR3 here is CAWRWRGLNTGELFF. As DNA, the CDR3 is TGTGCCTGGAGGTGGCGGGGGCTGAACACCGGGGAGCTGTTTTTT.

This clone was detected a few times. This chain uses TRBV5-1 with TRBJ2-1; D not resolved. Germline V gene data show CDR1 as SGHRS and CDR2 as YFSETQ. Trimming removed 0 bases at V and 7 bases at J, with 11 bases between. The CDR3 totals 14 residues. CDR3 sequence (DNA): TGCGCCAGCAGCTTGGACAGCAACCTAAATGAGCAGTTCTTC. It specifies CASSLDSNLNEQFF. Filled out from reference TRBV5-1 and TRBJ2-1, the complete variable domain reads KAGVTQTPRYLIKTRGQQVTLSCSPISGHRSVSWYQQTPGQGLQFLFEYFSETQRNKGNFPGRFSGRQFSNSRSEMNVSTLELGDSALYLCASSLDSNLNEQFFGPGTRLTVL.

This clone has a handful of counts. CDR3 nucleotides: TGTGCCAGCAGCCTAACCACAGGGCAGCTAACCTATGGCTACACCTTC. As protein: CASSLTTGQLTYGYTF. This rearrangement joins TRBV5-5 to TRBJ1-2, with a possible D match to TRBD1 (6 bases). The CDR3 is 16 amino acids. From germline, CDR1 is SGHKS and CDR2 YYEKEE (reference sequence). V was shortened by 4 bases and J by 4 bases, with 20 bases between the two germline ends.

The genes are TRBV6-1 and TRBJ2-3; 13 bases align to TRBD2. CDR3 length: 15 residues. V lost 6 bases to trimming and J lost 4 bases; unmatched junction nucleotides: 4. Germline CDR1 reads MNHNS; CDR2 reads SASEGT. The CDR3 DNA sequence: TGTGCCAGCAGCGGGACTAGCGGGGATGCAGATACGCAGTATTTT. It codes for CASSGTSGDADTQYF.

This clone was observed a few times. CDR3 in DNA: TGTGCCAGCAGCCCGCCTCTAGCGTACCAAGAGACCCAGTACTTC. Its protein product is CASSPPLAYQETQYF. This chain uses TRBV7-9 with TRBJ2-5, with a possible D match to TRBD2 (6 bases). The ends were cut back, 5 bases at V and 0 bases at J, with 13 bases in the middle. CDR3 length: 15 amino acids. Germline CDR1 SEHNR, CDR2 FQNEAQ (reference sequence).

The rearrangement uses TRBV15 and TRBJ2-6; D unresolved. CDR1 LNHNV and CDR2 YYDKDF come from the germline V gene (reference sequence). V was pared by 0 bases and J by 0 bases, with 9 bases between. The CDR3 is 17 residues long. The CDR3 sequence: CATSRDLVSSGANVLTF. CDR3 nucleotides: TGTGCCACCAGCAGAGATTTGGTGAGCTCTGGGGCCAACGTCCTGACTTTC. Variable domain in full (rest from reference TRBV15 and TRBJ2-6): DAMVIQNPRYQVTQFGKPVTLSCSQTLNHNVMYWYQQKSSQAPKLLFHYYDKDFNNEADTPDNFQSRRPNTSFCFLDIRSPGLGDTAMYLCATSRDLVSSGANVLTFGAGSRLTVL.

The chain recombines TRBV7-9 with TRBJ2-5, with D tentatively TRBD2 (6 bases). This CDR3 has 16 residues. V lost 5 bases and J 4 bases, leaving 20 bases between the germline ends. Germline V gene data show CDR1 as SEHNR and CDR2 as FQNEAQ (reference sequence). CDR3 sequence: CASSARGRGIGETQYF. The CDR3 DNA follows: TGTGCCAGCAGCGCTAGAGGGCGCGGGATTGGAGAGACCCAGTACTTC.

This clone was found a few times. CDR3 DNA sequence: TGTGCCAGCAGCGACACCGGGACTAGCGCTCGGGAGCAGTACTTC. It specifies CASSDTGTSAREQYF. The chain links TRBV7-2 to TRBJ2-7, with 10 bases identical to TRBD2. This CDR3 has 15 amino acids. Germline V gene lookup returns CDR1 SGHTA and CDR2 FQGNSA. V lost 5 bases and J lost 7; bases outside the gene matches: 11.

The rearrangement uses TRBV13 and TRBJ2-3; 7 bases line up with TRBD2. CDR3 length equals 16 residues. Germline values: CDR1 PRHDT, CDR2 FYEKMQ (reference sequence). The V and J ends lost 5 bases and 1 base, in that order; junction bases with no gene match: 9. The CDR3 DNA reads as TGTGCCAGCAGCCCACAGCGGGACCCTGGCACAGATACGCAGTATTTT. Protein: CASSPQRDPGTDTQYF.

The sample holds a few counts of this clone. This chain uses TRBV28 with TRBJ2-1; no clear D. CDR3 length: 14 residues. Per the germline V gene, CDR1 is MDHEN and CDR2 is SYDVKM. The ends were cut back, 2 bases at V and 6 bases at J, with 11 bases in the middle. The CDR3 sequence is CASSLALSINEQFF. The CDR3 region has the DNA TGTGCCAGCAGTTTAGCCCTGAGCATCAATGAGCAGTTCTTC.

As DNA, the CDR3 is TGTGCCAGCAGTCCCGTTGGCCAAAGCTCCTACGAGCAGTACTTC. This codes for CASSPVGQSSYEQYF. The genes are TRBV6-5 and TRBJ2-7; D unresolved. The V gene lost 5 bases and the J gene lost 0 bases, with 14 bases spanning the gap. CDR3 length equals 15 residues. Germline loops: CDR1 MNHEY, CDR2 SVGAGI.

This sequence joins TRBV5-1 and TRBJ1-6; no firm D call. Germline CDR1 SGHRS, CDR2 YFSETQ. Trimming left V 0 bases short and J 10 bases short, with 8 bases between. CDR3 length equals 13 residues. CDR3 bases: TGCGCCAGCAGCTTGGATTCAAACTCACCCCTCCACTTT. This codes for CASSLDSNSPLHF. Using reference TRBV5-1 and TRBJ1-6 for the parts outside the CDR3, the full variable domain is KAGVTQTPRYLIKTRGQQVTLSCSPISGHRSVSWYQQTPGQGLQFLFEYFSETQRNKGNFPGRFSGRQFSNSRSEMNVSTLELGDSALYLCASSLDSNSPLHFGNGTRLTVT.

The CDR3: CASGTAYNEQFF. CDR3 bases: TGTGCCAGTGGGACGGCCTACAATGAGCAGTTCTTC. V gene TRBV2 combines with J gene TRBJ2-1; D assignment may be TRBD1 or TRBD2 (5 bases each). V dropped 9 bases and J dropped 2 bases, with 8 bases sitting between them. CDR3 length: 12 amino acids. Germline CDR1 and CDR2: SNHLY and FYNNEI.

The sample holds a few counts of this clone. This sequence joins TRBV7-9 and TRBJ2-3, with 7 bases aligning to TRBD2. V lost 1 base, J lost 2 bases, and 9 bases stayed unmatched. The CDR3 is made up of 17 amino acids. The germline gives CDR1 SEHNR, CDR2 FQNEAQ (reference sequence). DNA of the CDR3: TGTGCCAGCAGCTTAGGACCGGGCGGGAGTCTCACAGATACGCAGTATTTT. It encodes CASSLGPGGSLTDTQYF. The full variable domain, its missing parts supplied by reference TRBV7-9 and TRBJ2-3, is DTGVSQNPRHKITKRGQNVTFRCDPISEHNRLYWYRQTLGQGPEFLTYFQNEAQLEKSRLLSDRFSAERPKGSFSTLEIQRTEQGDSAMYLCASSLGPGGSLTDTQYFGPGTRLTVL.

This rearrangement joins TRBV30 to TRBJ1-1; D is undetermined. This CDR3 has 14 residues. V was pared by 2 bases and J by 0 bases, with 10 bases between. Per germline, CDR1 GTSNPN and CDR2 SVGIG (reference sequence). The CDR3 sequence is CAWSSFRMNTEAFF. The CDR3 bases are TGTGCCTGGAGTTCATTCCGTATGAACACTGAAGCTTTCTTT.

The V and J genes are TRBV29-1 and TRBJ2-1; D may be TRBD2 (6 bases). The CDR3 totals 13 residues. Germline CDR1 and CDR2: SQVTM and ANQGSEA. V lost 6 bases, J lost 4 bases, and 13 bases lay in between. DNA of the CDR3: TGCAGCGTGGCGACCGGGGGTTACAATGAGCAGTTCTTC. It specifies CSVATGGYNEQFF.

The chain links TRBV6-1 to TRBJ2-1; the match to TRBD2 covers 10 bases. With 5 bases clipped from V and 9 bases from J, the junction kept 4 bases outside the gene matches. Germline-derived CDR1 and CDR2 are MNHNS and SASEGT. This CDR3 has 13 amino acids. CDR3 loop: CASSRGLAVEQFF. The CDR3 DNA follows: TGTGCCAGCAGTCGAGGACTAGCGGTTGAGCAGTTCTTC.